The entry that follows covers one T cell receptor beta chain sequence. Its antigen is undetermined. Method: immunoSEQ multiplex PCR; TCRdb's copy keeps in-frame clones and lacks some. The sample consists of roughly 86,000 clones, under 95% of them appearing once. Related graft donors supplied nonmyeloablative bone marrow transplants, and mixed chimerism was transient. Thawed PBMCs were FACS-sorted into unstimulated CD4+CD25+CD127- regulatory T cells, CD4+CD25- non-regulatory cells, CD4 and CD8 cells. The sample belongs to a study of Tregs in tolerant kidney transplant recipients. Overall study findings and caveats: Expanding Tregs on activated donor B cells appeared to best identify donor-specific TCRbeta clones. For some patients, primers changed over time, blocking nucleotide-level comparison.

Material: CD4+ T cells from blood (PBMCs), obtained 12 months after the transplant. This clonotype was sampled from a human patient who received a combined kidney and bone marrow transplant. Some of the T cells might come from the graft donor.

CDR3 protein: CASTTRAAGVNEKLFF. CDR3 DNA: TGTGCCAGTACCACACGCGCTGCAGGGGTTAATGAAAAACTGTTTTTT. The chain has TRBV19 and TRBJ1-4; a weak D match, TRBD1 (6 bases). This CDR3 region has 16 residues. The germline gives CDR1 LNHDA, CDR2 SQIVND (reference sequence). Trimming pared 7 bases from V and 4 bases from J, leaving 19 bases between.